Presented here are 7 T cell receptor beta chains from one specimen sequenced in a study of T cell changes during pregnancy in multiple sclerosis. Using immunoSEQ multiplex PCR, the repertoire was profiled, and TCRdb retains in-frame clones only, with some absent. The sample has about 67,000 clones, 75% to 95% seen once. Sample: peripheral blood, taken in the first trimester of pregnancy. The receptors shown here come from a female donor with multiple sclerosis, enrolled in a pregnancy study.

The rearrangement uses TRBV6-1 and TRBJ2-3; D is unclear. The ends were cut back, 10 bases at V and 6 bases at J, with 17 bases in the middle. The CDR3 consists of 13 residues. Per germline, CDR1 MNHNS and CDR2 SASEGT. CDR3 sequence: CATKHATVDTQYF. CDR3 coding DNA: TGTGCCACCAAACACGCAACAGTCGATACGCAGTATTTT.

V usage is TRBV6-6 and J usage is TRBJ1-5, with 9 bases lining up with TRBD1. The CDR3 is 16 residues long. Unmatched junction bases numbered 10, after V lost 7 bases and J lost 3 bases. From germline, CDR1 is MNHNY and CDR2 SVGAGI (reference sequence). Here the CDR3 DNA reads TGTGCCAGCACTTCCGGACAGGGGATTAACAATCAGCCCCAGCATTTT. It specifies CASTSGQGINNQPQHF.

The chain joins TRBV11-3 to TRBJ1-1; TRBD1 matches at 7 bases. Losses at the gene ends were 5 bases for V and 1 base for J; bases not matched to a gene: 7. Germline V lookup: CDR1 SGHNT, CDR2 YENEEA. The CDR3 is 15 amino acids. CDR3 amino acids: CASSPTGARNTEAFF. Here the CDR3 DNA reads TGTGCCAGCAGCCCTACAGGGGCGAGGAACACTGAAGCTTTCTTT.

This chain connects TRBV2 to TRBJ2-3; TRBD2 is a possible D gene (5 bases). Germline loops: CDR1 SNHLY, CDR2 FYNNEI. This CDR3 region has 14 residues. The germline V and J ends were trimmed by 6 bases and 4 bases, with 14 bases remaining between them. CDR3 nucleotides: TGTGCCAGCAGAGCTCCAGTGGAGGCAGATACGCAGTATTTT. As protein: CASRAPVEADTQYF.

This clone was observed once. The chain employs TRBV6-5 and TRBJ2-3; 10 bases fit TRBD2. CDR3 size: 15 residues. With V trimmed by 3 bases and J by 2 bases, 2 bases remained unmatched. CDR1 and CDR2 from the germline V gene are MNHEY and SVGAGI. The CDR3 DNA reads as TGTGCCAGCAGTTATAGCGGGGGGATCACAGATACGCAGTATTTT. It encodes CASSYSGGITDTQYF.

V is TRBV7-3 and J is TRBJ2-2, with D unresolved. The CDR3 length is 13 residues. With 6 bases removed from V and 2 bases from J, the gap between germline ends came to 7 bases. Germline assignment: CDR1 SGHTA and CDR2 FQGTGA. CDR3 sequence: CASSYKNTGELFF. The CDR3 bases are TGTGCCAGCAGTTATAAAAACACCGGGGAGCTGTTTTTT.

The chain joins TRBV18 to TRBJ1-5, with D uncertain. The CDR3 runs to 14 residues. The V gene lost 1 base and the J gene lost 4 bases, with 8 bases spanning the gap. Germline assignment: CDR1 KGHSH and CDR2 LQKENI. In nucleotides, the CDR3 is TGTGCCAGCTCACCACGCTCAGGTAATCAGCCCCAGCATTTT. Translation: CASSPRSGNQPQHF.